The 16 T cell receptor beta chains below were found in one sample sequenced in a study of blood T cell repertoires in COVID-19. Sequenced by immunoSEQ multiplex PCR; TCRdb stores in-frame clones only, minus some. The table includes roughly 200,000 clones, 80% to 85% detected once. The source material was peripheral blood. The receptor source for this set is a woman older than 75 with COVID-19, enrolled during active disease.

This sequence joins TRBV30 and TRBJ2-1; 9 bases are shared with TRBD1. The junction had 7 bases not matched to a gene; V was cut back by 2 bases and J by 5 bases. The CDR3 is made up of 15 amino acids. CDR1 and CDR2 (germline): GTSNPN, SVGIG (reference sequence). The CDR3 sequence is CAWSLGQGRNNEQFF. In DNA form, the CDR3 reads TGTGCCTGGAGTTTAGGACAGGGGAGGAACAATGAGCAGTTCTTC.

CDR3 in amino acids: CSVGGWGSTDTQYF. In DNA, the CDR3 is TGCAGCGTAGGGGGTTGGGGGAGCACAGATACGCAGTATTTT. The gene calls are TRBV29-1 and TRBJ2-3; D possibly corresponds to TRBD1 (6 bases). Trimming took off 6 bases at V and 0 bases at J, with 13 bases between the two ends. The CDR3 loop spans 14 amino acids. CDR1 and CDR2 from the germline V gene are SQVTM and ANQGSEA.

The chain couples TRBV5-4 to TRBJ2-2, with 10 bases lining up with TRBD1. The CDR3 covers 16 residues. The germline V gene encodes CDR1 SGHNT and CDR2 YYREEE (reference sequence). V gave up 1 base and J gave up 6 bases; unmatched junction bases: 6. CDR3: CASSLTGTGVPGELFF. In DNA form, the CDR3 reads TGTGCCAGCAGCTTGACCGGGACAGGGGTACCCGGGGAGCTGTTTTTT.

This chain joins TRBV6-5 and TRBJ1-4, with no clear D. The CDR3 has 14 amino acids. The germline CDR1 and CDR2 sequences are MNHEY and SVGAGI. V was shortened by 5 bases and J by 7 bases, with 14 bases between the two germline ends. The CDR3, as DNA: TGTGCCAGCAGTAAGACAACACAAGGTGAAAAACTGTTTTTT. Its translation: CASSKTTQGEKLFF.

V and J are TRBV3-1 (or the pseudogene TRBV3-2) and TRBJ2-1; 10 bases map to TRBD2. CDR3 length: 17 amino acids. Germline V gene sequence: CDR1 LGHDT, CDR2 YNNKEL (reference sequence). V trimming: 0 bases; J trimming: 4 bases; junction bases outside the gene matches: 6. The CDR3 sequence is CASSQDFLAGEYNEQFF. The CDR3 bases are TGTGCCAGCAGCCAAGATTTCCTAGCGGGGGAATACAATGAGCAGTTCTTC.

The chain recombines TRBV9 with TRBJ2-5, with 10 bases matching TRBD1. There are 15 residues in the CDR3. Germline V lookup: CDR1 SGDLS, CDR2 YYNGEE. Unmatched junction bases numbered 7, after V lost 3 bases and J lost 5 bases. CDR3 DNA sequence: TGTGCCAGCAGCGCCCGGGACAGGGGTGGGGAGACCCAGTACTTC. Protein sequence: CASSARDRGGETQYF. The variable domain in full, with the rest retrieved from reference TRBV9 and TRBJ2-5, is DSGVTQTPKHLITATGQRVTLRCSPRSGDLSVYWYQQSLDQGLQFLIQYYNGEERAKGNILERFSAQQFPDLHSELNLSSLELGDSALYFCASSARDRGGETQYFGPGTRLLVL.

This clone was observed a single time. The V call is TRBV6-5, the J call TRBJ2-7, with a tentative D call TRBD1 (6 bases). Trimming stripped 8 bases from V and 2 bases from J, with 13 bases between. Germline V CDR1 and CDR2: MNHEY, SVGAGI. CDR3 length: 13 amino acids. This CDR3 reads CASLPDRTYEQYF. The CDR3 nucleotides read TGTGCCAGCTTACCAGACAGGACCTACGAGCAGTACTTC.

The rearrangement joins TRBV7-9 to TRBJ2-1; TRBD1 agrees at 9 bases. This CDR3 contains 16 residues. CDR1 is SEHNR, CDR2 FQNEAQ, per germline (reference sequence). V dropped 8 bases and J dropped 6; count of bases not matched to a gene: 14. The CDR3 loop reads CASRRQTGGIGNEQFF. CDR3 DNA: TGTGCCAGCCGCCGTCAGACAGGGGGTATAGGCAATGAGCAGTTCTTC. Drawing the rest from reference TRBV7-9 and TRBJ2-1, the complete variable domain is DTGVSQNPRHKITKRGQNVTFRCDPISEHNRLYWYRQTLGQGPEFLTYFQNEAQLEKSRLLSDRFSAERPKGSFSTLEIQRTEQGDSAMYLCASRRQTGGIGNEQFFGPGTRLTVL.

The chain couples TRBV2 to TRBJ1-5; TRBD1 might be the D (5 bases). Germline CDR1 and CDR2: SNHLY and FYNNEI. V lost 8 bases to trimming and J lost 2 bases, with 22 bases between them. CDR3 length: 17 amino acids. The CDR3: CASSPGGLARGNQPQHF. DNA of the CDR3: TGTGCCAGCTCCCCGGGGGGTTTAGCCAGGGGCAATCAGCCCCAGCATTTT.

A single count supports this clone. This rearrangement joins TRBV19 to TRBJ1-6; D call uncertain. The V end was cut by 3 bases, the J end by 8 bases, with 14 bases between. This CDR3 contains 15 residues. Germline lookup yields CDR1 LNHDA and CDR2 SQIVND (reference sequence). CDR3 bases: TGTGCCAGTAGTATCTTAGGCCCGGCGGATTCACCCCTCCACTTT. It specifies CASSILGPADSPLHF.

V and J are TRBV14 and TRBJ1-1; D unresolved. V lost 4 bases to trimming and J lost 6 bases, with 9 bases between them. Germline-derived CDR1 and CDR2 are SGHDN and FVKESK. CDR3 size: 12 residues. The CDR3 protein is CASSPRRAEAFF. Here the CDR3 DNA reads TGTGCCAGCAGCCCCCGGAGGGCTGAAGCTTTCTTT.

V gene TRBV11-2 combines with J gene TRBJ2-3, with 8 bases matching TRBD2. V was pared by 1 base and J by 1 base, with 4 bases of the junction left unmatched. The CDR3 extends over 16 amino acids. Germline loops: CDR1 SGHAT, CDR2 FQNNGV. CDR3 loop: CASSLGGAGGTDTQYF. CDR3 coding DNA: TGTGCCAGCAGCTTAGGAGGAGCGGGGGGCACAGATACGCAGTATTTT.

The rearrangement links TRBV10-3 to TRBJ1-1, with a weak D call TRBD1 (5 bases). There are 15 residues in the CDR3. Per germline, CDR1 ENHRY and CDR2 SYGVKD. Deletions cut 10 bases from V and 1 base from J, with 19 bases between. The CDR3 reads CATRVEGPTNTEAFF. CDR3 sequence (DNA): TGTGCCACGCGAGTGGAGGGACCGACGAACACTGAAGCTTTCTTT.

The chain has TRBV28 and TRBJ1-5; 9 bases align to TRBD1. In germline, CDR1 is MDHEN, CDR2 SYDVKM. The CDR3 extends over 15 amino acids. With V trimmed by 6 bases and J by 4 bases, 7 bases remained unmatched. The CDR3 here is CASSSRQGVNQPQHF. CDR3 DNA sequence: TGTGCCAGCAGCTCCCGACAGGGGGTAAATCAGCCCCAGCATTTT.

V usage is TRBV5-1 and J usage is TRBJ2-2; D is possibly TRBD1 (5 bases). The V gene's germline CDR1 is SGHRS and CDR2 YFSETQ. The CDR3 totals 15 residues. Trimming removed 4 bases at V and 6 bases at J, with 16 bases between. The CDR3 bases are TGCGCCAGCAGCCTCTCGGAAAAGACAGCCGGGGAGCTGTTTTTT. This codes for CASSLSEKTAGELFF.

The J gene is TRBJ2-1, the V gene TRBV18; 8 bases agree with TRBD2. With V trimmed by 2 bases and J by 0 bases, 6 bases remained unmatched. The CDR3 totals 17 residues. From germline, CDR1 is KGHSH and CDR2 LQKENI. The CDR3 protein is CASSPGIGRGSYNEQFF. The DNA of the CDR3 is TGTGCCAGCTCACCAGGCATCGGGAGGGGCTCCTACAATGAGCAGTTCTTC.